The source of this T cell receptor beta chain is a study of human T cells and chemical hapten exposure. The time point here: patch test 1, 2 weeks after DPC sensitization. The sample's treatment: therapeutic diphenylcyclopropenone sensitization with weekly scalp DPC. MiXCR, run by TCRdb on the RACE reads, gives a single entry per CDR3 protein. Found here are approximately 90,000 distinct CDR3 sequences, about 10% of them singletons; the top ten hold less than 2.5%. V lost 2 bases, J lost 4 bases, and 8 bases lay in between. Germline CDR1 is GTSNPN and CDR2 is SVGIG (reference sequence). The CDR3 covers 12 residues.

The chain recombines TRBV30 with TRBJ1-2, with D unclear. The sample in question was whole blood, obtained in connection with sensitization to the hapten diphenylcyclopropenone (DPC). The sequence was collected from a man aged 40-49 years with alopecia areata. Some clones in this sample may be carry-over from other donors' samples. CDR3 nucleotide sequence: TGTGCCTGGAGTTCGGAACGCTATGGCTACACCTTC. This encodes CAWSSERYGYTF.